These 32 T cell receptor beta chains came from one sample sequenced in a study of early T cells in non-severe SARS-CoV-2 infection. One entry per CDR3 protein results from TCRdb running MiXCR on the 5' RACE reads. The table has about 83,000 distinct CDR3 sequences, 8.5% to 12% seen once. The sample was whole blood, taken at baseline. The receptor set was obtained from an adult who was a healthcare worker with PCR-confirmed SARS-CoV-2 infection or an uninfected control (not recorded which).

The rearrangement joins TRBV5-1 to TRBJ2-1, with TRBD2 matching 13 bases. CDR3 length equals 14 residues. J was trimmed by 7 bases and V by 6 bases; bases with no gene match: 4. Germline V gene lookup returns CDR1 SGHRS and CDR2 YFSETQ. The CDR3 DNA reads TGCGCCAGCAATTCACTAGCGGGAGGGAATGAGCAGTTCTTC. It translates to CASNSLAGGNEQFF.

This clonotype was observed a handful of times. This chain uses TRBV7-6 with TRBJ1-2, with TRBD1 identical over 8 bases. The CDR3 spans 14 residues. V was clipped by 5 bases and J by 4 bases; unmatched bases: 6. Germline V gene lookup returns CDR1 SGHVS and CDR2 FNYEAQ. This chain's CDR3 is CASSQTGDGYGYTF. The CDR3 coding sequence is TGTGCCAGCAGCCAGACAGGGGATGGCTATGGCTACACCTTC.

This clonotype was picked up a small number of times. The chain has TRBV5-4 and TRBJ2-1; no clear D. The CDR3 runs to 13 residues. V dropped 0 bases and J dropped 9 bases, with 10 bases sitting between them. Germline V CDR1 and CDR2: SGHNT, YYREEE (reference sequence). This chain's CDR3 is CASSLAVDGEQFF. Here the CDR3 DNA reads TGTGCCAGCAGCTTGGCCGTGGACGGTGAGCAGTTCTTC.

This chain uses TRBV11-2 with TRBJ2-3; no reliable D call. CDR3 length: 15 residues. The germline V gene encodes CDR1 SGHAT and CDR2 FQNNGV. The V end was cut by 1 base, the J end by 2 bases, with 10 bases between. DNA for the CDR3: TGTGCCAGCAGCTTAGTATTACGGATCACAGATACGCAGTATTTT. Translating gives CASSLVLRITDTQYF. Full variable domain (missing parts from reference TRBV11-2 and TRBJ2-3): EAGVAQSPRYKIIEKRQSVAFWCNPISGHATLYWYQQILGQGPKLLIQFQNNGVVDDSQLPKDRFSAERLKGVDSTLKIQPAKLEDSAVYLCASSLVLRITDTQYFGPGTRLTVL.

The table lists this clonotype with many counts. This rearrangement joins TRBV4-2 to TRBJ2-7; TRBD2 matches 8 bases. Trimming removed 3 bases from V and 3 bases from J; junction bases left unmatched: 1. The CDR3 loop spans 13 amino acids. Per germline, CDR1 LGHNA and CDR2 YNFKEQ. The CDR3 DNA sequence: TGTGCCAGCAGCCACAGCGGGAGCTACGAGCAGTACTTC. This sequence encodes CASSHSGSYEQYF.

This clonotype was observed a handful of times. The CDR3 protein is CATSRDPPPDTQYF. As DNA, the CDR3 is TGTGCCACCAGCAGGGACCCTCCCCCAGATACGCAGTATTTT. The chain links TRBV15 to TRBJ2-3; D is uncertain. From germline, CDR1 is LNHNV and CDR2 YYDKDF (reference sequence). This CDR3 contains 14 residues. Between the trimmed V and J ends, which lost 3 bases and 4 bases, there was a span of 11 bases.

The sample holds a few counts of this clonotype. CDR3 sequence reads: CASVRTQYF. CDR3 nucleotides: TGTGCCAGCGTCAGGACCCAGTACTTC. The V gene is TRBV6-1, the J gene TRBJ2-5; D unresolved. Germline CDR1 is MNHNS and CDR2 is SASEGT. Deletions cut 8 bases from V and 7 bases from J, with 5 bases between. There are 9 residues in the CDR3.

This clonotype was observed a handful of times. This chain uses TRBV18 with TRBJ2-7, with 8 bases aligning to TRBD1. The CDR3 is 15 residues long. J was trimmed by 3 bases and V by 6 bases; bases with no gene match: 10. Germline V lookup: CDR1 KGHSH, CDR2 LQKENI. CDR3 sequence: CASSLTQGVFYEQYF. CDR3 nucleotide sequence: TGTGCCAGCTCTCTAACACAGGGGGTCTTCTACGAGCAGTACTTC.

V usage is TRBV5-1 and J usage is TRBJ1-1, with D unclear. Trimming shortened V by 4 bases and J by 1 base, and 14 bases separated the two germline ends. Germline V lookup: CDR1 SGHRS, CDR2 YFSETQ. The CDR3 loop spans 15 amino acids. The CDR3 protein is CASSPRLGPNTEAFF. The CDR3 DNA reads as TGCGCCAGCAGCCCCCGTCTCGGTCCGAACACTGAAGCTTTCTTT. The full variable domain, with the rest looked up from reference TRBV5-1 and TRBJ1-1, is KAGVTQTPRYLIKTRGQQVTLSCSPISGHRSVSWYQQTPGQGLQFLFEYFSETQRNKGNFPGRFSGRQFSNSRSEMNVSTLELGDSALYLCASSPRLGPNTEAFFGQGTRLTVV.

This clonotype was detected only a few times. The V and J genes are TRBV6-2 or TRBV6-3 and TRBJ2-7; tentative D call: TRBD1 (6 bases). Trimming cost V 6 bases and J 5 bases, with 17 bases left between them. The germline gives CDR1 MNHEY, CDR2 SVGEGT. The CDR3 is made up of 14 amino acids. This CDR3 is CASRFFSGVHEQYF. In DNA form, the CDR3 reads TGTGCCAGCAGATTTTTTTCAGGGGTTCACGAGCAGTACTTC.

In this sample, this clonotype turned up a few times. V and J are TRBV5-1 and TRBJ2-5; TRBD2 aligns across 13 bases. This CDR3 region has 17 residues. V trimming: 2 bases; J trimming: 2 bases; junction bases outside the gene matches: 6. Per the germline V gene, CDR1 is SGHRS and CDR2 is YFSETQ. CDR3 sequence (DNA): TGCGCCAGCAGCTTCCGACCGGGACTAGCGGGACAAGAGACCCAGTACTTC. Translation gives CASSFRPGLAGQETQYF.

This clonotype came up a few times. This CDR3 is CASSPTGDNQPQHF. The CDR3 nucleotides are TGTGCCAGCTCACCGACAGGGGACAATCAGCCCCAGCATTTT. The chain couples TRBV18 to TRBJ1-5, with TRBD1 matching over 8 bases. Germline CDR1 is KGHSH and CDR2 is LQKENI. The junction had 1 base not matched to a gene; V was cut back by 3 bases and J by 3 bases. This CDR3 contains 14 residues.

This clonotype showed up many times. This sequence joins TRBV5-6 and TRBJ2-5; D is unresolved. The V end was cut by 0 bases, the J end by 4 bases, with 10 bases between. The CDR3 consists of 14 residues. Per the germline V gene, CDR1 is SGHDT and CDR2 is YYEEEE. The CDR3 DNA reads TGTGCCAGCAGCTTGGCGGACGCTCGAGAGACCCAGTACTTC. This codes for CASSLADARETQYF.

This clonotype was seen a few times. The V and J genes are TRBV12-3 or TRBV12-4 and TRBJ2-1, with D perhaps TRBD2 (6 bases). The CDR3 runs 14 residues. V gave up 3 bases and J gave up 6 bases, with 12 bases separating them. The CDR3 DNA reads TGTGCCAGCAGTTTTTCCGGGAGTGGCAATGAGCAGTTCTTC. This translates into CASSFSGSGNEQFF.

This clonotype was recorded at least ten times. V is TRBV20-1 and J is TRBJ2-3; perhaps TRBD2 as D (5 bases). The CDR3 spans 14 residues. CDR1 and CDR2 from the germline V gene are DFQATT and SNEGSKA (reference sequence). V gave up 4 bases and J gave up 4 bases, with 15 bases separating them. This CDR3 reads CSAMASKWSDTQYF. In DNA, the CDR3 is TGCAGTGCTATGGCTAGCAAGTGGTCAGATACGCAGTATTTT.

This clonotype was picked up a small number of times. The genes are TRBV10-3 and TRBJ1-4, with D possibly TRBD1 on 5 matching bases. This CDR3 is 14 amino acids long. Trimming pared 10 bases from V and 6 bases from J, leaving 18 bases between. From germline, CDR1 is ENHRY and CDR2 SYGVKD. Written as DNA, the CDR3 is TGTGCCACCGGAGGATGGGGGGGGTATGAAAAACTGTTTTTT. Protein product: CATGGWGGYEKLFF.

This clonotype was counted between two and nine times. The CDR3, as DNA: TGTGCCTCAGGGCAAGCGGACTACGAGCAGTACTTC. It yields the protein CASGQADYEQYF. The V call is TRBV10-3, the J call TRBJ2-7; D assignment may be TRBD1 or TRBD2 (5 bases each). The germline V gene has CDR1 ENHRY and CDR2 SYGVKD. This CDR3 has 12 residues. Deletions cut 11 bases from V and 3 bases from J, with 14 bases between.

This clonotype was found a few times. The CDR3 bases are TGTGCCAGCAGCTTCAAGCGGGGTACAGATACGCAGTATTTT. It codes for CASSFKRGTDTQYF. J is TRBJ2-3 and V is TRBV5-4, with 7 bases that match TRBD2. V was pared by 2 bases and J by 3 bases, with 3 bases of the junction left unmatched. The CDR3 has 14 residues. Per germline, CDR1 SGHNT and CDR2 YYREEE (reference sequence).

The chain joins TRBV20-1 to TRBJ2-1; no reliable D call. V lost 0 bases to trimming and J lost 1 base, with 19 bases between them. The CDR3 contains 18 residues. The V gene's germline CDR1 is DFQATT and CDR2 SNEGSKA (reference sequence). The CDR3 protein is CSARDYETTSLSYNEQFF. Here the CDR3 DNA reads TGCAGTGCTAGAGATTATGAGACAACATCACTTTCCTACAATGAGCAGTTCTTC.

The chain employs TRBV7-8 and TRBJ2-3; D call uncertain. The germline V gene has CDR1 SGHVS and CDR2 FQNEAQ. This CDR3 is 13 amino acids long. V was trimmed by 5 bases and J by 6 bases, leaving 12 bases between them. CDR3 region: CASSPHRADTQYF. CDR3 DNA sequence: TGTGCCAGCAGCCCCCATAGAGCGGATACGCAGTATTTT. Combining the CDR3 with reference TRBV7-8 and TRBJ2-3 gives the whole variable domain GAGVSQSPRYKVAKRGQDVALRCDPISGHVSLFWYQQALGQGPEFLTYFQNEAQLDKSGLPSDRFFAERPEGSVSTLKIQRTQQEDSAVYLCASSPHRADTQYFGPGTRLTVL.

This clonotype was counted between two and nine times. The chain employs TRBV12-3 or TRBV12-4 and TRBJ1-2, with D perhaps TRBD1 (5 bases). The CDR3 consists of 14 residues. With 5 bases removed from V and 2 bases from J, the gap between germline ends came to 12 bases. The CDR3 DNA reads as TGTGCCAGCAGTCCCGGCAGGGCAAACTATGGCTACACCTTC. It encodes CASSPGRANYGYTF.

This sequence joins TRBV11-2 and TRBJ2-3; D is ambiguous. The germline V gene encodes CDR1 SGHAT and CDR2 FQNNGV. V was clipped by 5 bases and J by 0 bases, with 9 bases between them. The CDR3 is made up of 14 amino acids. The CDR3: CASSPEFSTDTQYF. CDR3 sequence (DNA): TGTGCCAGCAGCCCAGAGTTTAGCACAGATACGCAGTATTTT.

Relative to its sample, this clonotype is medium-sized (0.01 to 0.1%). V gene TRBV3-1 combines with J gene TRBJ2-7; TRBD2 matches at 7 bases. The ends lost 0 bases at V and 0 bases at J; junction bases unmatched: 8. Per the germline V gene, CDR1 is LGHDT and CDR2 is YNNKEL (reference sequence). This CDR3 has 17 residues. CDR3 in amino acids: CASSQEGLPKNSYEQYF. The CDR3 DNA reads TGTGCCAGCAGCCAAGAGGGACTACCGAAAAACTCCTACGAGCAGTACTTC.

This clonotype occurred many times. This chain links TRBV5-1 with TRBJ1-5; TRBD1 matches at 8 bases. The CDR3 consists of 15 residues. Germline trimming cut 0 bases from V and 10 bases from J; bases unmatched to any gene: 9. The V gene's germline CDR1 is SGHRS and CDR2 YFSETQ. The CDR3 coding sequence is TGCGCCAGCAGCTTGGCTCCGGACAGGGCATCCCCCCAGCATTTT. This codes for CASSLAPDRASPQHF.

The V call is TRBV20-1, the J call TRBJ2-1, with 8 bases matching TRBD2. CDR3 length equals 16 residues. V shed 6 bases, J shed 4 bases, and the junction held 14 bases outside the gene matches. Germline values: CDR1 DFQATT, CDR2 SNEGSKA (reference sequence). CDR3 protein: CSAQEGREGRYNEQFF. CDR3 DNA sequence: TGCAGTGCCCAGGAGGGTCGGGAGGGCCGGTACAATGAGCAGTTCTTC.

This clonotype has at least ten counts. The chain uses TRBV14 and TRBJ2-2, with D tentatively TRBD2 (6 bases). CDR1 is SGHDN and CDR2 is FVKESK in the germline V gene. V was cut by 2 bases and J by 6 bases, with 10 bases left in between. The CDR3 has 14 residues. The CDR3 sequence is CASSQRWGAGELFF. In DNA form, the CDR3 reads TGTGCCAGCAGCCAAAGATGGGGGGCCGGGGAGCTGTTTTTT.

This clonotype was counted at least ten times. The chain is built from TRBV12-3 or TRBV12-4 and TRBJ2-1, with 8 bases that match TRBD2. The trim removed 3 bases at V and 5 bases at J, leaving 6 bases unmatched. The CDR3 extends over 15 amino acids. The CDR3, as DNA: TGTGCCAGCAGTTTTACCAGCGGGGGTAACAATGAGCAGTTCTTC. Translating gives CASSFTSGGNNEQFF.

This chain uses TRBV10-3 with TRBJ1-2; D possibly corresponds to TRBD1 (5 bases). The V and J ends lost 6 bases and 0 bases respectively, with 17 bases between them. The germline gives CDR1 ENHRY, CDR2 SYGVKD. This CDR3 region has 16 residues. CDR3 amino acids: CAIRRTTPIANYGYTF. Written as DNA, the CDR3 is TGTGCCATCAGGCGGACAACTCCTATTGCTAACTATGGCTACACCTTC.

This clonotype occurred a few times. The CDR3 DNA is TGTGCCAGCAGCCAACCCCGGGGACTAGCGGTACTGAACACCGGGGAGCTGTTTTTT. Amino acid sequence: CASSQPRGLAVLNTGELFF. The chain uses TRBV4-2 and TRBJ2-2; 11 bases agree with TRBD2. This CDR3 contains 19 residues. CDR1 LGHNA and CDR2 YNFKEQ come from the germline V gene. V lost 2 bases, J lost 1 base, and 9 bases stayed unmatched.

V is TRBV27 and J is TRBJ2-1, with 9 bases aligning to TRBD2. Germline CDR1 reads MNHEY; CDR2 reads SMNVEV (reference sequence). J lost 5 bases, V lost 6 bases, and 8 bases had no gene match. The CDR3 sequence is 15 residues long. The CDR3 DNA is TGTGCCAGCAGCTACCCGGGACTAGCTAACAATGAGCAGTTCTTC. It yields the protein CASSYPGLANNEQFF.

J is TRBJ2-3 and V is TRBV5-1, with 8 bases that match TRBD1. Trimming took 3 bases from V and 4 from J; bases not matched to a gene: 7. Germline CDR1 reads SGHRS; CDR2 reads YFSETQ. This CDR3 is 15 amino acids long. The CDR3 DNA reads TGCGCCAGCAGCTCGACAGGGGTGGGAGCAGATACGCAGTATTTT. This codes for CASSSTGVGADTQYF.

This clonotype showed up just a few times. The chain carries TRBV9 and TRBJ2-1; 9 positions match TRBD2. Trimming at V came to 5 bases and at J to 4 bases, leaving 10 bases not matched to a gene. The germline gives CDR1 SGDLS, CDR2 YYNGEE. The CDR3 is made up of 16 amino acids. The CDR3 region is CASSIYLAGRYNEQFF. In nucleotides, the CDR3 is TGTGCCAGCAGTATCTACCTAGCGGGGCGATACAATGAGCAGTTCTTC.